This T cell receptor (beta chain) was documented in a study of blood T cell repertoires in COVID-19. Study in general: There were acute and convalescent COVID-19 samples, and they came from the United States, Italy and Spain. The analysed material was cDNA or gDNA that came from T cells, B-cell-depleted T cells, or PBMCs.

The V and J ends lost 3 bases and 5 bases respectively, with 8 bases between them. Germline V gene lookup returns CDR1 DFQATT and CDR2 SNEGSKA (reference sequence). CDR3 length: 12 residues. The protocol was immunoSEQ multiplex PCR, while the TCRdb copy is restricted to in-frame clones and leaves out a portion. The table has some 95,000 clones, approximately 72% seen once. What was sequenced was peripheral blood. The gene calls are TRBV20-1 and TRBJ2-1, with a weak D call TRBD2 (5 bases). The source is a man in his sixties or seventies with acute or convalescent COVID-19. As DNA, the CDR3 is TGCAGTGCTAGTAGCGCCGACAATGAGCAGTTCTTC. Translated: CSASSADNEQFF.